This T cell receptor beta chain was found in a study of cytomegalovirus exposure and HLA in healthy donors. Study details: Per a later analysis, the approximately 690 first-cohort and more than 100 validation repertoires shared one platform.

Method: immunoSEQ multiplex PCR; TCRdb's copy keeps in-frame clones and lacks some. The sample yields over 200,000 clones, approximately 80% seen once. Concerning this clone: Its antigen remains unknown.

Study results and caveats: The CMV antigen specificity of a few CMV-associated chains was confirmed through in vitro analysis.

CDR1 is SNHLY and CDR2 is FYNNEI in the germline V gene. V was clipped by 10 bases and J by 3 bases, with 13 bases between them. There are 12 residues in the CDR3. The sequence came from a woman in her 30s in good health and CMV-seropositive. The specimen sequenced was PBMCs. This chain connects TRBV2 to TRBJ2-7; the D gene is possibly TRBD1 (6 bases). The CDR3 loop reads CATRDTSYEQYF. For the CDR3, the DNA is TGTGCCACCCGGGACACAAGCTACGAGCAGTACTTC.